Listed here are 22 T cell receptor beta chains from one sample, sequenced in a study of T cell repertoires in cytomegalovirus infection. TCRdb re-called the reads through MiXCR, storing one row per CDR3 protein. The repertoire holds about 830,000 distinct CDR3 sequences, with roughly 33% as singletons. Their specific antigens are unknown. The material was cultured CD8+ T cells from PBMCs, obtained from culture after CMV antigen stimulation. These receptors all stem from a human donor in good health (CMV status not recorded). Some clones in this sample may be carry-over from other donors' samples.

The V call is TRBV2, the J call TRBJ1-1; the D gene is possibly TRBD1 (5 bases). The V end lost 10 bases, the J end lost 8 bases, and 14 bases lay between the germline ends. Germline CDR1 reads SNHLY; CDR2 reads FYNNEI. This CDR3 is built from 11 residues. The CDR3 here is CATNGGREAFF. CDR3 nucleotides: TGTGCCACAAATGGGGGACGGGAAGCTTTCTTT.

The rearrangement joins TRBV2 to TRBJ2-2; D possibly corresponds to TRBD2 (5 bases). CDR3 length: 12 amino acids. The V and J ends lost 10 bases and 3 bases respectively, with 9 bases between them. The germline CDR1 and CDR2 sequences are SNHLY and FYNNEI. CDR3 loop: CATDLDTGELFF. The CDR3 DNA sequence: TGTGCCACGGACTTAGACACCGGGGAGCTGTTTTTT. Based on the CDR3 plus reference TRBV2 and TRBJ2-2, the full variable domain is EPEVTQTPSHQVTQMGQEVILRCVPISNHLYFYWYRQILGQKVEFLVSFYNNEISEKSEIFDDQFSVERPDGSNFTLKIRSTKLEDSAMYFCATDLDTGELFFGEGSRLTVL.

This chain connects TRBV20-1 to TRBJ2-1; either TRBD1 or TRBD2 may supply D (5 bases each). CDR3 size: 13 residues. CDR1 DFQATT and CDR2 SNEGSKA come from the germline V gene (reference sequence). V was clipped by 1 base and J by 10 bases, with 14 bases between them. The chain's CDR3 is CSARVPRGSEQFF. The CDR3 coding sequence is TGCAGTGCTAGAGTCCCCCGGGGCTCGGAGCAGTTCTTC.

The CDR3, as DNA: TGTGCCAGCAGCCAGGCGGATCCAATCCAAGAGACCCAGTACTTC. Amino acids: CASSQADPIQETQYF. The chain is built from TRBV6-1 and TRBJ2-5; D is unresolved. CDR1 MNHNS and CDR2 SASEGT come from the germline V gene. The CDR3 has 15 residues. V was clipped by 6 bases and J by 1 base, with 15 bases between them.

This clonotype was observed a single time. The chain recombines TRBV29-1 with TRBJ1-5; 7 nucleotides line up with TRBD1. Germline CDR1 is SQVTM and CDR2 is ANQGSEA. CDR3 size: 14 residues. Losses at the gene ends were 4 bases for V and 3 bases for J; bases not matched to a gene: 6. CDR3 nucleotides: TGCAGCGTTGTGCGCAGGGGGTACAATCAGCCCCAGCATTTT. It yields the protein CSVVRRGYNQPQHF.

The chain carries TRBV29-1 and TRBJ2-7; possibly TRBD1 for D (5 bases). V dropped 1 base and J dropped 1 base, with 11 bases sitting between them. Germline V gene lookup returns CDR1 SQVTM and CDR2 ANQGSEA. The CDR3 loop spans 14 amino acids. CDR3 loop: CSVEVQGTSYEQYF. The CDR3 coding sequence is TGCAGCGTTGAAGTCCAGGGAACGTCCTACGAGCAGTACTTC.

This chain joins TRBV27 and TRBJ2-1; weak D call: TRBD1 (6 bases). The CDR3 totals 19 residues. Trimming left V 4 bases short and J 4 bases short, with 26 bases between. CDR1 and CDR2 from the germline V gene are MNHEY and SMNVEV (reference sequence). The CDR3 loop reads CASSSQRTAKWSLYNEQFF. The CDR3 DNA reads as TGTGCCAGCAGTTCCCAGAGGACAGCAAAGTGGTCGCTGTACAATGAGCAGTTCTTC.

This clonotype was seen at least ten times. CDR3 loop: CASSPLPGTERSPLHF. The CDR3 nucleotides are TGTGCCAGCAGTCCTCTGCCGGGGACAGAGAGATCACCCCTCCACTTT. The chain uses TRBV7-6 and TRBJ1-6; 7 bases are shared with TRBD1. CDR1 is SGHVS and CDR2 is FNYEAQ in the germline V gene. After removal of 6 bases from V and 10 bases from J, the junction contained 15 bases not matched to a gene. The CDR3 is 16 amino acids.

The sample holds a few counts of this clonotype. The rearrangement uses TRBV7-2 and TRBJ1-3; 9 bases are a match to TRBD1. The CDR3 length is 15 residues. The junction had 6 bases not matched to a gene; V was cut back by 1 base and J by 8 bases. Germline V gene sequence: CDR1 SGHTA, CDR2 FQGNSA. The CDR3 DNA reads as TGTGCCAGCAGCTTAGGGACAGGGGACTTTGACACCATATATTTT. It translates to CASSLGTGDFDTIYF.

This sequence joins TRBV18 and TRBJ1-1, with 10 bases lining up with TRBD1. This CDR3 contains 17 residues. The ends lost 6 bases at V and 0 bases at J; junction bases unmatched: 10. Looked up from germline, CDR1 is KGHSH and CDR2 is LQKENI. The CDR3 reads CASSRTGTGAMNTEAFF. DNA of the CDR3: TGTGCCAGCTCCCGAACCGGGACAGGGGCCATGAACACTGAAGCTTTCTTT.

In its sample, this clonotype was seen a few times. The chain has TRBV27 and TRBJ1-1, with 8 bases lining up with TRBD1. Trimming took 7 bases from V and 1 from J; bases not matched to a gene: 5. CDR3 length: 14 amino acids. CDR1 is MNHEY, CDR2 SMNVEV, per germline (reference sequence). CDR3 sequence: CASTTGQGNTEAFF. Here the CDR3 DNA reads TGTGCCAGCACCACAGGACAGGGGAACACTGAAGCTTTCTTT.

This CDR3 is CATSSQPGSGASTDTQYF. DNA for the CDR3: TGTGCCACCAGCAGCCAACCGGGTAGCGGGGCCAGCACAGATACGCAGTATTTT. The rearrangement uses TRBV15 and TRBJ2-3; 8 bases agree with TRBD2. Germline CDR1 LNHNV, CDR2 YYDKDF (reference sequence). The CDR3 has 18 residues. The V segment lost 3 bases and the J segment 0 bases; nucleotides outside the gene matches: 11.

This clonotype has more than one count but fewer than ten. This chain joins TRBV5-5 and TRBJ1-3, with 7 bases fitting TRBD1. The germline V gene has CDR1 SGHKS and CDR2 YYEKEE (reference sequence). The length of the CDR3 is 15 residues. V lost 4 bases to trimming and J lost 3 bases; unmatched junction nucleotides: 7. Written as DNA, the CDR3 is TGTGCCAGCAGCAGCTGGACAGGTTTTGGAAACACCATATATTTT. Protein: CASSSWTGFGNTIYF.

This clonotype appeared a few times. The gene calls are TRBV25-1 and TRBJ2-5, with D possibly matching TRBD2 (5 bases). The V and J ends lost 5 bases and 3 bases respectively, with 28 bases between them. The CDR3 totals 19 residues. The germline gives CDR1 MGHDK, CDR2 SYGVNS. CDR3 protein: CASSPILAVPRVFEETQYF. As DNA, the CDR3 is TGTGCCAGCAGTCCTATACTGGCAGTCCCGCGGGTATTTGAAGAGACCCAGTACTTC.

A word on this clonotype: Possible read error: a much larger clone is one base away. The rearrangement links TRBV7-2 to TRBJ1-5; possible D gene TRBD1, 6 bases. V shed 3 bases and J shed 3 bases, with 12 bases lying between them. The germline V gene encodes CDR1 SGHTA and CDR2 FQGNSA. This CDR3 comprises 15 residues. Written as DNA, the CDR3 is TGTGCCAGCAGCTTGGAAGGGACATACAATCAGCCCCAGCATTTT. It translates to CASSLEGTYNQPQHF.

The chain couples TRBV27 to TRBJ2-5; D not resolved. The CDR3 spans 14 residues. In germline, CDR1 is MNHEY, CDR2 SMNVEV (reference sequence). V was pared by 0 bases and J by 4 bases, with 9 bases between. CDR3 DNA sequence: TGTGCCAGCAGTTTATCGTGGCCGATAGAGACCCAGTACTTC. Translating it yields CASSLSWPIETQYF.

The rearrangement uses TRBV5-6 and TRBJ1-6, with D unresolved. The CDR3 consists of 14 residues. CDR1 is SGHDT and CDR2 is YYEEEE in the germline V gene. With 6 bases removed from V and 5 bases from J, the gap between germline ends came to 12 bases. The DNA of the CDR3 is TGTGCCAGCATGGAAGACGGACATAATTCACCCCTCCACTTT. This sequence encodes CASMEDGHNSPLHF.

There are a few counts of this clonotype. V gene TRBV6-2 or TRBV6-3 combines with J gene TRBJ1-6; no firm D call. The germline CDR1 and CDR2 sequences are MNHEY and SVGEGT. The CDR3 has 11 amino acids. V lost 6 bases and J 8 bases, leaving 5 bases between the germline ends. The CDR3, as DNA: TGTGCCAGCAGCTCTTATTCACCCCTCCACTTT. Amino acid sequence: CASSSYSPLHF.

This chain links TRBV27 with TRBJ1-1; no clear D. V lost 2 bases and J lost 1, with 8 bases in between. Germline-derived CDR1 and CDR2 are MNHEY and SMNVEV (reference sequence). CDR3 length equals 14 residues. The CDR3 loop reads CASSLQQENTEAFF. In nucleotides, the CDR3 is TGTGCCAGCAGTTTACAGCAGGAGAACACTGAAGCTTTCTTT.

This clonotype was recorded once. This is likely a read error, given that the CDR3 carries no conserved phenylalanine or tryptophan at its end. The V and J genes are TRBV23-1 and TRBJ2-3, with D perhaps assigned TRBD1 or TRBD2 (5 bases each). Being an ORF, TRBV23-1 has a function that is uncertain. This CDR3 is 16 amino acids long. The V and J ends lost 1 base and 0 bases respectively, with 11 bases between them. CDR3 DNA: TGCGCCAGCAGTCAATTTCAGGGACCTAGCACAGATACGCAGTATTTA. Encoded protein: CASSQFQGPSTDTQYL.

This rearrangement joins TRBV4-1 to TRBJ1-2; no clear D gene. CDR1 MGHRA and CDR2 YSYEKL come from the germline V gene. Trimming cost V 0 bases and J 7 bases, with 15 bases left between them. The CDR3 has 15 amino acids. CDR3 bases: TGCGCCAGCAGCCAAGATAGTGGGTATGGTTCTGGCTACACCTTC. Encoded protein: CASSQDSGYGSGYTF.

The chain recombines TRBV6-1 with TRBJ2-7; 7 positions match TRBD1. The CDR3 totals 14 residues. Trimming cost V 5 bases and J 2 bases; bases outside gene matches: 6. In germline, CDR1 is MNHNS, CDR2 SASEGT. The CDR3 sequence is CASSNPGQTYEQYF. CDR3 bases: TGTGCCAGCAGTAACCCGGGACAGACCTACGAGCAGTACTTC.